This T cell receptor (beta chain) stems from a study of OX40 agonist ivuxolimab in advanced cancers. Turning to the study itself: Patients received intravenous ivuxolimab every 2 weeks at 0.01 to 10 mg/kg. Those enrolled were approximately 83% male, with a mean age of about 60 years and ages from roughly 20 to 90. Notes on the study in general: Expanded clones belonging to CD8+ T cells outnumbered, on average, those of CD4+. The study found among the lowest clonal expansion in partial responders at 0.1-3.0 mg/kg.

As to this clone: The antigen remains unidentified.

Per the germline V gene, CDR1 is LNHDA and CDR2 is SQIVND (reference sequence). The ends were cut back, 4 bases at V and 8 bases at J, with 18 bases in the middle. The CDR3 length is 16 residues. Clones were sequenced by immunoSEQ multiplex PCR, and TCRdb holds only the in-frame ones, with some missing. The top ten clones hold less than 8% of a sample with 65,000 to 95,000 clones, around 87% of them seen once. This sample comprised CD4+ or CD8+ T cells sorted from blood, obtained in a trial of the OX40 agonist ivuxolimab. The V gene is TRBV19, the J gene TRBJ1-6, with D possibly TRBD1 on 5 matching bases. The clonotype originates from an adult with an advanced solid tumor such as melanoma, head and neck, liver or kidney cancer. CDR3: CASSTVSRTLYSPLHF. In DNA form, the CDR3 reads TGTGCCAGTAGTACAGTCTCTCGGACACTTTATTCACCCCTCCACTTT.